The 2 T cell receptor beta chains below come from one sample, sequenced in a study of blood T cells in healthy people across ages. A second PCR of 7 to 11 cycles used a sample-barcoded 5' primer and a J-beta primer mix. TCRdb reprocessed the 5' RACE reads via MiXCR and lists one record per CDR3 protein. The table records about 840,000 distinct CDR3 sequences, 29% of them present only once. This sample also belongs to another study, concerning T cells of mothers and their children.

Input material: blood. Source of these receptors: a woman aged 40-49 years in good health.

This clonotype was recorded at least ten times. The chain employs TRBV6-5 and TRBJ2-5, with D possibly being TRBD1 (5 bases). V was shortened by 0 bases and J by 2 bases, with 13 bases between the two germline ends. In germline, CDR1 is MNHEY, CDR2 SVGAGI. This CDR3 has 16 amino acids. Here the CDR3 DNA reads TGTGCCAGCAGTTACTCGAGCAGGACACCTCAAGAGACCCAGTACTTC. Translating it yields CASSYSSRTPQETQYF.

This clonotype was detected ten times or more. This chain uses TRBV4-3 with TRBJ1-2, with unresolved D. In germline, CDR1 is LGHNA, CDR2 YSLEER. The V end was cut by 0 bases, the J end by 8 bases, with 22 bases between. The CDR3 consists of 17 residues. The CDR3 DNA reads as TGCGCCAGCAGCCAAGATCGGGTTCTGGGGTTGGTCAGCGGCTACACCTTC. Protein sequence: CASSQDRVLGLVSGYTF.